Here is one T cell receptor beta chain with its context. Its antigen is currently not known. Base qualities are missing; no much larger clone stands one base away. This sample was taken from a study of CD8 T cells in Susac syndrome (dated by TCRdb to between 2018 and 2020). In the study overall: Repertoire sequencing was used to test whether CD8+ T cell activation and differentiation in Susac syndrome was antigen driven. The clonality of the CD8+ T cell repertoire was compared across around twelve healthy donors, roughly 14 Susac syndrome patients and under 18 multiple sclerosis patients. Study-wide findings and limitations: The TCR sequencing and HLA analysis was acknowledged to have included a relatively small number of individuals.

Trimming accounts for 0 bases at V and 4 bases at J, while the number of junction bases matched to no gene is 7. In the germline V gene, CDR1 corresponds to SGHRS and CDR2 to YFSETQ. The CDR3 measures 17 amino acids from cysteine to phenylalanine. Solely the CDR3 DNA is kept, with 51 bases framed from the first base. Peripheral blood CD8+ and CD4+ T cells from healthy donors, Susac syndrome patients and multiple sclerosis patients were profiled using high-throughput TCR beta sequencing. Multiple sclerosis controls were treatment-naive patients with stable or active relapsing-remitting disease fulfilling revised McDonald criteria. Bulk CD8+ and CD4+ T cells were purified by magnetic negative isolation, whereas CD8+ TEMRA cells were enriched by FACS. Blood was drawn into EDTA tubes, processed within 24 hours, and PBMCs were isolated by density gradient centrifugation. PBMCs destined for TCR sequencing were cryopreserved in liquid nitrogen and later thawed in a 37 °C water bath. Purity of sorted or isolated CD4+, CD8+ and CD8+ TEMRA cells was at least 90%.

RNA was extracted using the RNeasy kit, and about 0.5 to 1 ug of the RNA was reverse transcribed with random hexamers. The immunoSEQ multiplex PCR assay, covering 54 Vbeta and 13 Jbeta segments, was used to amplify TCR beta CDR3 regions. Bias from PCR amplification was corrected by using a synthetic template baseline for primer optimization and for computational correction. The authors' pipeline ran thus. Reads were annotated to V, D and J genes per IMGT and analyzed with immunoSEQ Analyzer, keeping only productive sequences. Clonality was calculated as one minus the Shannon entropy normalized by log2 of the number of productive unique sequences. For each patient and control, public and private clones were evaluated within the 100 most prevalent clones. Clones were defined as Susac-specific if absent from the healthy and MS cohorts, from some 1,000 published viral clones and from other ImmuneACCESS disease sequences. The public reads were run again by TCRdb, first through fastp at Q25 and then through MiXCR, and only productive beta chains were kept. Rows matching on CDR3 protein sequence are summarized as one entry with the most common DNA and genes. Clone size and V and J calls follow TCRdb, not the original study. The sample table records hundreds of thousands of distinct CDR3 sequences; roughly 85% of these occur just once. Of the sample, under 0.15% falls within the top ten clones.

The V and J segments used are TRBV5-1 and TRBJ2-7; 13 nucleotides in the junction match TRBD2. Sequenced input: CD8+ T cells from PBMCs. The clonotype originates from a human donor with multiple sclerosis. The CDR3 amino acid sequence is: CASSLAPKLAGGYEQYF. At the DNA level, the sequence is TGCGCCAGCAGCTTGGCTCCGAAACTAGCGGGAGGGTACGAGCAGTACTTC.